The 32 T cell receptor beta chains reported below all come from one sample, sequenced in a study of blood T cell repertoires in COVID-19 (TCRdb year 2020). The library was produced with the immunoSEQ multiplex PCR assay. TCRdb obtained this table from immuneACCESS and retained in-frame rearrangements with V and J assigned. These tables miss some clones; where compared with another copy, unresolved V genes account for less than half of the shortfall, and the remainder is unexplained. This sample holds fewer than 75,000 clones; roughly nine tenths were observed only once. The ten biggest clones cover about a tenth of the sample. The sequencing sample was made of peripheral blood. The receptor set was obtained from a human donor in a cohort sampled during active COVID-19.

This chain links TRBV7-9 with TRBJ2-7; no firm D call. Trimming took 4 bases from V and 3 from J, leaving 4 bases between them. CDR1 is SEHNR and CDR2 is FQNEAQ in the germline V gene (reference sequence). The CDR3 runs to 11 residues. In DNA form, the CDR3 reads TGTGCCAGCAGCTCGGTCTACGAGCAGTACTTC. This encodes CASSSVYEQYF.

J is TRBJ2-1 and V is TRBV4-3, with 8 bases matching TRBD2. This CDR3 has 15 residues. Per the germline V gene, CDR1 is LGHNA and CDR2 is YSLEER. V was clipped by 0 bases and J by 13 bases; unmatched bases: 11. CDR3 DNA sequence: TGCGCCAGCAGCCAAGATCCAAACGGGAGGGACGACCAGTTCTTC. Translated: CASSQDPNGRDDQFF.

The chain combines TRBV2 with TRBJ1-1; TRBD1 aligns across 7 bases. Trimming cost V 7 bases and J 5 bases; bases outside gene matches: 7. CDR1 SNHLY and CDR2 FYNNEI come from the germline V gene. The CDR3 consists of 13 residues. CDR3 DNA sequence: TGTGCCAGCAACAGGGGAGGCCAAACTGAAGCTTTCTTT. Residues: CASNRGGQTEAFF. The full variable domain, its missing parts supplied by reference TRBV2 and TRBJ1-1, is EPEVTQTPSHQVTQMGQEVILRCVPISNHLYFYWYRQILGQKVEFLVSFYNNEISEKSEIFDDQFSVERPDGSNFTLKIRSTKLEDSAMYFCASNRGGQTEAFFGQGTRLTVV.

The CDR3 sequence is CASSLSGQAWYEKLFF. The CDR3 coding sequence is TGTGCCAGCAGCCTTTCGGGACAGGCTTGGTATGAAAAACTGTTTTTT. This chain connects TRBV7-2 to TRBJ1-4; 8 positions match TRBD1. Germline values: CDR1 SGHTA, CDR2 FQGNSA. V was pared by 5 bases and J by 6 bases, with 11 bases of the junction left unmatched. CDR3 length equals 16 residues. The variable domain in full, with the rest retrieved from reference TRBV7-2 and TRBJ1-4, is GAGVSQSPSNKVTEKGKDVELRCDPISGHTALYWYRQSLGQGLEFLIYFQGNSAPDKSGLPSDRFSAERTGGSVSTLTIQRTQQEDSAVYLCASSLSGQAWYEKLFFGSGTQLSVL.

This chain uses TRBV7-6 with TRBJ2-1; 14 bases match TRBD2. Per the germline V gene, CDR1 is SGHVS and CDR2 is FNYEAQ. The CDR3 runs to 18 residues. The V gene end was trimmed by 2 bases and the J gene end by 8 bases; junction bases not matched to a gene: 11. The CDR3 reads CASSLISGLAGVIHEQFF. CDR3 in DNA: TGTGCCAGCAGCTTAATATCGGGACTAGCGGGAGTGATCCATGAGCAGTTCTTC.

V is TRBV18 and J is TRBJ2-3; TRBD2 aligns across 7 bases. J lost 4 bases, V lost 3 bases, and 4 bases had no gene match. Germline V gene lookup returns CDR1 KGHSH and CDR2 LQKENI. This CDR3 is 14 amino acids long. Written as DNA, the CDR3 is TGTGCCAGCTCACCTCGGGGGAGGGCAGATACGCAGTATTTT. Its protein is CASSPRGRADTQYF.

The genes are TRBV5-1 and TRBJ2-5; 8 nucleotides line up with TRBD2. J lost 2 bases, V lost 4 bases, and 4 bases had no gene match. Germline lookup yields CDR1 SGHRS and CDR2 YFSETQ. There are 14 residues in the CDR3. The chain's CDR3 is CASSLAGGQETQYF. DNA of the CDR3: TGCGCCAGCAGCCTGGCGGGGGGACAAGAGACCCAGTACTTC. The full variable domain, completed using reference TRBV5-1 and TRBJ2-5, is KAGVTQTPRYLIKTRGQQVTLSCSPISGHRSVSWYQQTPGQGLQFLFEYFSETQRNKGNFPGRFSGRQFSNSRSEMNVSTLELGDSALYLCASSLAGGQETQYFGPGTRLLVL.

The CDR3 sequence: CASSLEGEAGPCYNSPLHF. The CDR3 DNA is TGTGCCAGCAGCTTAGAGGGTGAGGCAGGGCCCTGCTATAATTCACCCCTCCACTTT. This chain links TRBV7-9 with TRBJ1-6, with a tentative D call TRBD1 (5 bases). The V end lost 1 base, the J end lost 3 bases, and 19 bases lay between the germline ends. From germline, CDR1 is SEHNR and CDR2 FQNEAQ (reference sequence). The CDR3 runs to 19 residues.

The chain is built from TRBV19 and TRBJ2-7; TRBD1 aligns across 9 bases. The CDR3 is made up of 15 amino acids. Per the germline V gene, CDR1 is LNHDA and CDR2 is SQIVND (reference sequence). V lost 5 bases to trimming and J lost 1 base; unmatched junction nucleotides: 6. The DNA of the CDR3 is TGTGCCAGTAGTGGACCCGGGACAGGGTCCTACGAGCAGTACTTC. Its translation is CASSGPGTGSYEQYF.

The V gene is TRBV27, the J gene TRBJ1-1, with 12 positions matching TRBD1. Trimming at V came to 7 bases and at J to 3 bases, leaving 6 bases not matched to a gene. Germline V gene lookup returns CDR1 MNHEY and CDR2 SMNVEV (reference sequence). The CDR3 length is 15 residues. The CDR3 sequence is CASKKGQGAYTEAFF. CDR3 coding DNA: TGTGCCAGCAAGAAGGGACAGGGGGCCTACACTGAAGCTTTCTTT.

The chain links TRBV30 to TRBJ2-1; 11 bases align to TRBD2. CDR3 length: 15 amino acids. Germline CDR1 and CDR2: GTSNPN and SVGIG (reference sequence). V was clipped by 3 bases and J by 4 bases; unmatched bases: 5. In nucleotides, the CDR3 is TGTGCCTGGAGCTATAGGACTAGCGGGTACAATGAGCAGTTCTTC. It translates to CAWSYRTSGYNEQFF.

The CDR3 nucleotides read TGTGCCAGCAGCTCTGGGGGGACGACAGATACGCAGTATTTT. This translates into CASSSGGTTDTQYF. This chain joins TRBV5-4 and TRBJ2-3, with D tentatively TRBD2 (6 bases). The germline V gene encodes CDR1 SGHNT and CDR2 YYREEE (reference sequence). V shed 3 bases and J shed 3 bases, with 11 bases lying between them. The CDR3 is 14 residues long.

The CDR3 loop reads CASSTDRGNYGYTF. DNA for the CDR3: TGCGCCAGCAGCACGGACAGGGGTAACTATGGCTACACCTTC. The chain is built from TRBV5-1 and TRBJ1-2; 9 bases match TRBD1. The CDR3 sequence is 14 residues long. From germline, CDR1 is SGHRS and CDR2 YFSETQ. Trimming took 4 bases from V and 1 from J; bases not matched to a gene: 2.

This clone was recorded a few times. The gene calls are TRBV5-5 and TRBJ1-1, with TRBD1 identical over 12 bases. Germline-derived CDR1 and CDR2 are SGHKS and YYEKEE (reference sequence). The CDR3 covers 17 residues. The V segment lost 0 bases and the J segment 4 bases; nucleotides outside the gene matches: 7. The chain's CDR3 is CASSLERDRGPGTEAFF. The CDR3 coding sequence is TGTGCCAGCAGCTTGGAAAGGGACAGGGGGCCTGGCACTGAAGCTTTCTTT.

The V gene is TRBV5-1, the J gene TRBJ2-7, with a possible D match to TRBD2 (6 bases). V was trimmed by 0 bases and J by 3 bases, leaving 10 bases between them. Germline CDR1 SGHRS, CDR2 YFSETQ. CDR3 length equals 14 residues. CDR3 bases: TGCGCCAGCAGCTTGGTGGGACTCCACTACGAGCAGTACTTC. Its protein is CASSLVGLHYEQYF.

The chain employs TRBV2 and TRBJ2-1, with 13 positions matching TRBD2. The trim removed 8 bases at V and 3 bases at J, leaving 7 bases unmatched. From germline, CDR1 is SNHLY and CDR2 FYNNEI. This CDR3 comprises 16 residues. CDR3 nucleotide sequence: TGTGCCAGCGGGGGGTGGACTAGCGGGAGCTACAATGAGCAGTTCTTC. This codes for CASGGWTSGSYNEQFF.

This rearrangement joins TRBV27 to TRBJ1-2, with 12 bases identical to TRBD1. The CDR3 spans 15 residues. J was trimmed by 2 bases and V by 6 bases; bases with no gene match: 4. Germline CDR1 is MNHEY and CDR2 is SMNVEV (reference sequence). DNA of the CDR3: TGTGCCAGCAGGGGACAGGGGGCAGAGAACTATGGCTACACCTTC. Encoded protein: CASRGQGAENYGYTF.

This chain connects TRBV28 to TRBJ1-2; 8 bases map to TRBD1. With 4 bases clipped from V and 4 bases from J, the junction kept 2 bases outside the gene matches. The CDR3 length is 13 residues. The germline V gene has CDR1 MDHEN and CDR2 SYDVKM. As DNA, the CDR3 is TGTGCCAGCAGTTCAACAGGGGGCTATGGCTACACCTTC. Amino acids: CASSSTGGYGYTF.

CDR3 DNA sequence: TGTGCCACCAGCAGAAACCCCCGGGGAGACTCACCCCTCCACTTT. Its translation is CATSRNPRGDSPLHF. This chain links TRBV15 with TRBJ1-6; D is ambiguous. This CDR3 has 15 amino acids. Trimming shortened V by 2 bases and J by 10 bases, and 15 bases separated the two germline ends. Germline-derived CDR1 and CDR2 are LNHNV and YYDKDF (reference sequence).

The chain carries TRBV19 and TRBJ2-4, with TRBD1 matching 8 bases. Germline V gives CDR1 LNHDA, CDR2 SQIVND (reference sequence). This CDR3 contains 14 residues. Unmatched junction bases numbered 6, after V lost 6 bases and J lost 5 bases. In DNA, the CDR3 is TGTGCCAGTAGCGGGACAGGTGTTCAAAACATTCAGTACTTC. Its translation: CASSGTGVQNIQYF.

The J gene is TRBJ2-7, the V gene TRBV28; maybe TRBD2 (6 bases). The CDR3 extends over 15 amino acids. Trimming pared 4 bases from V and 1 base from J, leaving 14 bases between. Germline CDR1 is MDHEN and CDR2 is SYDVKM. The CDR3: CASSSPAGRSYEQYF. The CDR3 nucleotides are TGTGCCAGCAGTTCCCCCGCGGGGCGGTCCTACGAGCAGTACTTC.

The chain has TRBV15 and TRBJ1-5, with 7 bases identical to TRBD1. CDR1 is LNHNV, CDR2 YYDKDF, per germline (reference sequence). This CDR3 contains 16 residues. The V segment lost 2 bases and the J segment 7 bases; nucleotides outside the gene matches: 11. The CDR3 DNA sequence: TGTGCCACCAGCAGATCCCCTGAGGGGGCGAGGCAGCCCCAGCATTTT. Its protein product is CATSRSPEGARQPQHF. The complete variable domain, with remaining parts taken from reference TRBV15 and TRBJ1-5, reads DAMVIQNPRYQVTQFGKPVTLSCSQTLNHNVMYWYQQKSSQAPKLLFHYYDKDFNNEADTPDNFQSRRPNTSFCFLDIRSPGLGDTAMYLCATSRSPEGARQPQHFGDGTRLSIL.

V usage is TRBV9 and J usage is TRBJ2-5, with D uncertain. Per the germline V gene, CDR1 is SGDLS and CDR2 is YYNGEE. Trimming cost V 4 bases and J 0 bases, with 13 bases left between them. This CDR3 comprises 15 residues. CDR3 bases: TGTGCCAGCAGCCGTTGGTTGGCGGACCAAGAGACCCAGTACTTC. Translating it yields CASSRWLADQETQYF.

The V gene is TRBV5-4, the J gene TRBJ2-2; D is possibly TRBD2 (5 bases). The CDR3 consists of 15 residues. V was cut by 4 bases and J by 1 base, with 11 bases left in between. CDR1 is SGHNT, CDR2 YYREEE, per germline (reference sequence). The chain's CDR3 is CASSLGIKNTGELFF. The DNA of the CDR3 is TGTGCCAGCAGCCTCGGGATTAAGAACACCGGGGAGCTGTTTTTT.

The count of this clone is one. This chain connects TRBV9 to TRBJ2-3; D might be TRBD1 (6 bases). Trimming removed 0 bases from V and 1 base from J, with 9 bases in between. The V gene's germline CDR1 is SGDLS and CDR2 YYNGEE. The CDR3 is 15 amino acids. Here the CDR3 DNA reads TGTGCCAGCAGCGTAGCAGGGGTCGGCACAGATACGCAGTATTTT. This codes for CASSVAGVGTDTQYF.

This CDR3 reads CASSYHGQGSGELFF. In DNA, the CDR3 is TGTGCCAGCAGTTACCACGGACAGGGATCCGGGGAGCTGTTTTTT. The rearrangement uses TRBV6-5 and TRBJ2-2, with TRBD1 matching over 8 bases. The V gene end was trimmed by 2 bases and the J gene end by 6 bases; junction bases not matched to a gene: 5. Germline V gene data show CDR1 as MNHEY and CDR2 as SVGAGI. The CDR3 is made up of 15 amino acids.

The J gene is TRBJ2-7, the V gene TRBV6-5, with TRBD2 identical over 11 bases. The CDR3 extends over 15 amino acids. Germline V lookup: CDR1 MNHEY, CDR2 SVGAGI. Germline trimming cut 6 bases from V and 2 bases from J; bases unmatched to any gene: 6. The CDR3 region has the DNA TGTGCCAGCAGCGATCTAGCGGGAGGTACCTACGAGCAGTACTTC. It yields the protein CASSDLAGGTYEQYF.

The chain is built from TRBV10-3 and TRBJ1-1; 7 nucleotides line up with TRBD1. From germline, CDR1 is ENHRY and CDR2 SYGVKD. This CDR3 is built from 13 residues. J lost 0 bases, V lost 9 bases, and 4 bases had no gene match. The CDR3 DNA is TGTGCCATATCCGGGACAGTGAACACTGAAGCTTTCTTT. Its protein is CAISGTVNTEAFF.

The CDR3 sequence: CASRSGAGNTIYF. The CDR3 nucleotides are TGTGCCAGCAGGTCAGGGGCTGGAAACACCATATATTTT. The chain employs TRBV25-1 and TRBJ1-3, with a possible D match to TRBD1 (6 bases). V lost 6 bases to trimming and J lost 2 bases, with 8 bases between them. The CDR3 loop spans 13 amino acids. Per germline, CDR1 MGHDK and CDR2 SYGVNS.

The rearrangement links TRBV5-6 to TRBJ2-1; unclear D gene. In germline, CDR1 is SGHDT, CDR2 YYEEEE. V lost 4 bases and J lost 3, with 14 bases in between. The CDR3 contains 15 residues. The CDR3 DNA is TGTGCCAGCAGCCTGGAGTTCAGATACTACAATGAGCAGTTCTTC. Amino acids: CASSLEFRYYNEQFF.

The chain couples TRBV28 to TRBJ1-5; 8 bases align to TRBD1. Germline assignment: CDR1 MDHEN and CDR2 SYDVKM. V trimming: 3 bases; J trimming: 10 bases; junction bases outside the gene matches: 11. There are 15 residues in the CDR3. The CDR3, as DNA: TGTGCCAGCAGTTTTTCCGGGACAGGCCACGGTCCCCAGCATTTT. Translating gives CASSFSGTGHGPQHF.

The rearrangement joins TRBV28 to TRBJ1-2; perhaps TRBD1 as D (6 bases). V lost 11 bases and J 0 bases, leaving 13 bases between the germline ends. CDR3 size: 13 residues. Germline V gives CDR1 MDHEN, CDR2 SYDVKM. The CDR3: CAVQDSPNYGYTF. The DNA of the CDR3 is TGTGCCGTCCAGGACAGCCCTAACTATGGCTACACCTTC.